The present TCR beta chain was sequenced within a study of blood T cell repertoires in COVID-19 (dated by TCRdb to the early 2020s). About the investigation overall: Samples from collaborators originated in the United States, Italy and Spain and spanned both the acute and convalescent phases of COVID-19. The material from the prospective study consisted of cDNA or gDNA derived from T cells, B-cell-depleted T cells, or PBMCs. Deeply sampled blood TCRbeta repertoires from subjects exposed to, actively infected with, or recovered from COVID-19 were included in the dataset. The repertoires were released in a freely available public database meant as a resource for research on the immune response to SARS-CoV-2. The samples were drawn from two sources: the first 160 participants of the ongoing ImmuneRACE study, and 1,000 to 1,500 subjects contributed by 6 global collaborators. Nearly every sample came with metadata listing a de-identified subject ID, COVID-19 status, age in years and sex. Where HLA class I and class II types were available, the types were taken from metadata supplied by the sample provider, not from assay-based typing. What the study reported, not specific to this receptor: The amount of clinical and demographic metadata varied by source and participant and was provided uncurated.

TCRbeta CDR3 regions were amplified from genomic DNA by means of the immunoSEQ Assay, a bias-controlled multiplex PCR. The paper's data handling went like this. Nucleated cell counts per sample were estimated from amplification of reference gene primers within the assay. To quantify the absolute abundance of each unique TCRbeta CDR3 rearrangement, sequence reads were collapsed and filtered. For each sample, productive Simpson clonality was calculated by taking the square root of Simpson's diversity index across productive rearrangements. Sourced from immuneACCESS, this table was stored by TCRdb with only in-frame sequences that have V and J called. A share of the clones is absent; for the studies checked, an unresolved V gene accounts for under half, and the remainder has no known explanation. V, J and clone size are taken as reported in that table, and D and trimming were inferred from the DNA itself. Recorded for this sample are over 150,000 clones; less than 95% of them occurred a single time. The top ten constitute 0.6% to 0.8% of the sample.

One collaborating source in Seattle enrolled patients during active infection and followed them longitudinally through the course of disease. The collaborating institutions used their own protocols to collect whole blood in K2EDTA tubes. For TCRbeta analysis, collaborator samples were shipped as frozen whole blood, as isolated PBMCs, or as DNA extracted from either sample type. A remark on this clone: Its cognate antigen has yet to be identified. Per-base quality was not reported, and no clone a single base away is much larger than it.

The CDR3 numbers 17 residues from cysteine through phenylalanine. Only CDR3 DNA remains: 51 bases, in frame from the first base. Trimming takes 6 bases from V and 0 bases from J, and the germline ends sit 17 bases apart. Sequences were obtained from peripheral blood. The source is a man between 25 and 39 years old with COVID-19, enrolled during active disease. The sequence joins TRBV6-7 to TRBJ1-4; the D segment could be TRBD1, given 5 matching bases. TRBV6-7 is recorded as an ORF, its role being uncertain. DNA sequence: TGTGCCAGCAGCCGGCCAGGGCGTTCGCCAACTAATGAAAAACTGTTTTTT. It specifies CASSRPGRSPTNEKLFF.